This TCR beta chain stems from a study of identifying expanded T cells in peripheral blood. On this clone itself: What it binds is not known.

Collection occurred without any documented infections or immune events in donors. Generated by immunoSEQ multiplex PCR, the TCRdb table keeps only in-frame clones and is missing some. The data hold about 110,000 clones, with around 89% observed a single time. The CDR3 runs 14 residues. Trimming removed 6 bases at V and 3 bases at J, with 17 bases between. Germline values: CDR1 GTSNPN, CDR2 SVGIG (reference sequence). Overall study results and limits: Over approximately two and four weeks, about 15 and 19 clones changed, versus approximately 1.1 between replicates.

The chain recombines TRBV30 with TRBJ1-1; no reliable D call. Sequenced input: blood. This TCR was sampled from a person aged 18-69 years in good health. The CDR3 sequence: CACISSRRDTEAFF. In nucleotides, the CDR3 is TGTGCCTGCATCAGCTCCCGCCGGGACACTGAAGCTTTCTTT. The full variable domain, rest sourced from reference TRBV30 and TRBJ1-1, is SQTIHQWPATLVQPVGSPLSLECTVEGTSNPNLYWYRQAAGRGLQLLFYSVGIGQISSEVPQNLSASRPQDRQFILSSKKLLLSDSGFYLCACISSRRDTEAFFGQGTRLTVV.